The subject of this entry is one TCR beta chain. Its antigen remains unidentified. Trimming shortened V by 5 bases and J by 6 bases, and 17 bases separated the two germline ends. The CDR3 totals 15 residues. The germline gives CDR1 LNHNV, CDR2 YYDKDF (reference sequence). Profiling relied on immunoSEQ multiplex PCR, and the TCRdb table lists in-frame clones only, not all of them. This table has tens of thousands of clones, more than 70% appearing once. The data originate from a study of lymphopenia after photon versus proton radiotherapy. General study findings and limits: Only patients who died were analyzed for survival; proton advantage is unproven.

The TCR originated in a man aged 55 to 70 with pancreatic cancer. The sample here was peripheral blood, taken from a patient treated with proton-based radiotherapy. The chain carries TRBV15 and TRBJ1-5; possible D gene TRBD1, 6 bases. CDR3 region: CATSGWQGTLQPQHF. As DNA, the CDR3 is TGTGCCACCAGCGGTTGGCAGGGGACGCTTCAGCCCCAGCATTTT.